This T cell receptor beta chain was recorded in a study of molecular identifiers for immune sequencing clone quantification. TCRdb reprocessed the PCR reads via MiXCR and lists one record per CDR3 protein. The table lists roughly 100,000 distinct CDR3 sequences, 30% to 35% of them singletons. The V segment lost 6 bases and the J segment 1 base; nucleotides outside the gene matches: 13. This CDR3 region has 17 residues. CDR1 and CDR2 from the germline V gene are ENHRY and SYGVKD. The table lists this clonotype with a few counts. Sequencing was carried out using naive CD8+ T cells from blood, with Jurkat cell RNA spiked in. Subset of the sample: FACS-sorted CD8+CD4-CCR7+CD45RA+ naive T cells. The clonotype originates from a human donor in good health. Some libraries in this study had Jurkat cell RNA spiked in. The V and J genes are TRBV10-3 and TRBJ2-3, with 7 bases identical to TRBD2. The CDR3 coding sequence is TGTGCCATCAGGGAGACTTTTGTAGCGGGTCGCACAGATACGCAGTATTTT. This codes for CAIRETFVAGRTDTQYF.